Listed below are T cell receptor beta chains from one sample, sequenced in a study of blood T cell repertoires in COVID-19. Sequencing used immunoSEQ multiplex PCR; TCRdb keeps in-frame clones, though not all of them. Found here are about 370,000 clones, about nine tenths of them singletons; the top ten hold 1.5% to 2%. The material sequenced was PBMCs or T cells enriched from blood (not recorded which). These receptors came from a woman aged 25 to 39 who had recovered from COVID-19. The CDR3 runs from the conserved cysteine through the conserved F or W. A D gene is named only where the DNA matches it firmly. The size of a clone is reported for some rows only, either as once, few or many, or as a class for expanded clones.

j_call | v_call | d_call | clone_size | cdr3_aa | cdr3_nt
TRBJ1-2 | TRBV20-1 | . | . | CSASQGLNYGYTF | TGCAGTGCTAGTCAGGGATTAAACTATGGCTACACCTTC
TRBJ2-1 | TRBV5-1 | . | . | CASSFTQGSYNEQFF | TGCGCCAGCAGCTTCACACAGGGCTCCTACAATGAGCAGTTCTTC
TRBJ1-2 | TRBV12-5 | TRBD1 | . | CASGLVQGAPGYTF | TGTGCTAGTGGTTTGGTACAGGGGGCGCCAGGCTACACCTTC
TRBJ2-1 | TRBV5-1 | TRBD1 | . | CASSLVRDRALPLNEQFF | TGCGCCAGCAGCTTGGTAAGGGACAGGGCGCTCCCCCTCAATGAGCAGTTCTTC
TRBJ1-2 | TRBV6-5 | . | . | CASTPFPDYGYTF | TGTGCCAGCACTCCTTTCCCCGACTATGGCTACACCTTC
TRBJ1-5 | TRBV28 | . | . | CASSLATGLQPQHF | TGTGCCAGCAGTCTTGCGACAGGTCTTCAGCCCCAGCATTTT
TRBJ1-1 | TRBV28 | . | few | CASSPNLGGRGAFF | TGTGCCAGCAGTCCCAATCTTGGGGGCCGCGGGGCTTTCTTT
TRBJ2-5 | TRBV9 | TRBD1 | . | CASSPGQGAETQYF | TGTGCCAGCAGCCCGGGACAGGGGGCTGAGACCCAGTACTTC
TRBJ2-3 | TRBV10-3 | TRBD2 | . | CAISDKRERSTDTQYF | TGTGCCATCAGTGATAAGCGGGAGAGGAGTACAGATACGCAGTATTTT
TRBJ1-5 | TRBV21-1 | . | few | CASSKVEQGQVLRNNQPQHF | TGTGCCAGCAGCAAAGTAGAGCAGGGACAGGTCCTCCGAAATAATCAGCCCCAGCATTTT
TRBJ1-5 | TRBV28 | TRBD1 | . | CASSDRGPQHF | TGTGCCAGCAGTGACAGGGGGCCCCAGCATTTT
TRBJ2-3 | TRBV18 | TRBD1 | . | CASSPGQGGVDTQYF | TGTGCCAGCTCACCGGGACAGGGGGGAGTGGATACGCAGTATTTT
TRBJ2-7 | TRBV28 | TRBD1 | . | CASRVQGVKSYEQYF | TGTGCCAGCAGGGTACAGGGGGTCAAATCCTACGAGCAGTACTTC
TRBJ1-1 | TRBV6-5 | TRBD1 | few | CASRFRQGGTEAFF | TGTGCCAGCAGATTCCGACAGGGTGGCACTGAAGCTTTCTTT
TRBJ2-7 | TRBV7-8 | . | . | CASSAKSGSGMSYEQYF | TGTGCCAGCTCGGCCAAGTCTGGTAGCGGCATGTCCTACGAGCAGTACTTC
TRBJ1-2 | TRBV11-3 | TRBD1 | . | CASSSGQGDGYTF | TGTGCCAGCAGCTCGGGACAGGGTGACGGCTACACCTTC
TRBJ2-1 | TRBV12-5 | TRBD2 | . | CASGLTPGIAGLYNEQFF | TGTGCTAGTGGTTTGACTCCGGGGATAGCGGGACTCTACAATGAGCAGTTCTTC
TRBJ1-1 | TRBV6-5 | . | . | CASGRGAAVNTEAFF | TGTGCCAGTGGCCGGGGGGCCGCCGTGAACACTGAAGCTTTCTTT
TRBJ1-5 | TRBV7-8 | TRBD1 | . | CASSGQGFNQPQHF | TGTGCCAGCAGCGGACAGGGTTTCAATCAGCCCCAGCATTTT
TRBJ2-7 | TRBV5-6 | TRBD1 | . | CASSTGDRVHEQYF | TGTGCCAGCAGCACCGGGGACAGGGTCCACGAGCAGTACTTC
TRBJ2-1 | TRBV6-6 | . | once | CASRRRSGMLYNEQFF | TGTGCCAGCCGACGACGAAGCGGTATGCTTTACAATGAGCAGTTCTTC
TRBJ1-1 | TRBV7-9 | . | . | CASSLRAGRVGAFF | TGTGCCAGCAGCTTACGGGCAGGGAGGGTCGGAGCTTTCTTT
TRBJ2-3 | TRBV4-2 | . | . | CASSQEQGAITDTQYF | TGTGCCAGCAGCCAAGAACAAGGGGCGATTACCGATACGCAGTATTTT